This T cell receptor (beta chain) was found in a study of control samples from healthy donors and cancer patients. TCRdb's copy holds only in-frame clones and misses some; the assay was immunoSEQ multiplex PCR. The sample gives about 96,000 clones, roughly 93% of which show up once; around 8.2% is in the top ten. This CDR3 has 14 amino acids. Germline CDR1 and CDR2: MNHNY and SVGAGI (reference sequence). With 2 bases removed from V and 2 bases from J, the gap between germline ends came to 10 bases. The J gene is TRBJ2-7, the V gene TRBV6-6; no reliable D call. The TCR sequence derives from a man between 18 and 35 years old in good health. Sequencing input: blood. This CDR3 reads CASSYEAGAYEQYF. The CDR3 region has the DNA TGTGCCAGCAGTTACGAGGCAGGCGCCTACGAGCAGTACTTC.